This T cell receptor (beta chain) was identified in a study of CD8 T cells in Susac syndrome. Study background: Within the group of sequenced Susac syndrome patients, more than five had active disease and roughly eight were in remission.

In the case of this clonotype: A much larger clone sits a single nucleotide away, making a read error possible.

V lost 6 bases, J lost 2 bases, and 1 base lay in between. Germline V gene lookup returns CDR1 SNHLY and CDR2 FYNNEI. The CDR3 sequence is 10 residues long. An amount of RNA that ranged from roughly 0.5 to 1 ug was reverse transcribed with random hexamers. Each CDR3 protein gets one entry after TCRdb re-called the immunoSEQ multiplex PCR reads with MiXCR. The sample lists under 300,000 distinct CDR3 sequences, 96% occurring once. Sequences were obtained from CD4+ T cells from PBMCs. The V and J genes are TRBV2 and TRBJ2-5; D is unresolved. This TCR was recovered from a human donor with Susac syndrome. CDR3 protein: CASRQETQYF. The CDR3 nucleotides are TGTGCCAGCAGACAAGAGACCCAGTACTTC.